This TCR beta chain stems from a study of blood T cell repertoires in COVID-19. Study at large: The study drew acute and convalescent COVID-19 samples from the United States, Italy and Spain. Nucleic acid was either cDNA or gDNA, and it came from T cells, B-cell-depleted T cells, or PBMCs.

The authors' processing: Reference gene primer amplification in the assay estimated nucleated cell counts. The data were produced by immunoSEQ multiplex PCR, yet TCRdb's version contains in-frame clones alone and is incomplete. V, J and clone size are those of that table, while D and trimming were read from the DNA. The sample lists approximately 92,000 clones, around 85% occurring once. CDR1 and CDR2 (germline): LNHDA, SQIVND (reference sequence). The CDR3 runs 15 residues. V shed 5 bases and J 6 bases; nucleotides not matched to a gene: 7. Sequenced material: peripheral blood. The V gene is TRBV19, the J gene TRBJ2-2; the match to TRBD2 covers 9 bases. This TCR was sampled from a man aged 50 to 59 with acute or convalescent COVID-19. CDR3 in amino acids: CASSWRGGAPGELFF. CDR3 bases: TGTGCCAGTAGTTGGCGCGGGGGGGCTCCCGGGGAGCTGTTTTTT.